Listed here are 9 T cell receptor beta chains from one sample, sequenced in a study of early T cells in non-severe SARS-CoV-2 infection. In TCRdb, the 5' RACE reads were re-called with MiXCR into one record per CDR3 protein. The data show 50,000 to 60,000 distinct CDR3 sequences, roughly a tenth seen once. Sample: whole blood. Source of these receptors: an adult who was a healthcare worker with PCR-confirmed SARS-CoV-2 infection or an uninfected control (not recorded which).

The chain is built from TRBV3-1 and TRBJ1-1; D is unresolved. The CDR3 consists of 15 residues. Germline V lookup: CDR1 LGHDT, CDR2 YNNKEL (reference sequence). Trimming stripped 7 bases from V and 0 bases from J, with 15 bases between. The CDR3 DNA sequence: TGTGCCAGCACCAACGGGCCGGGGTTGAACACTGAAGCTTTCTTT. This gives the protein CASTNGPGLNTEAFF.

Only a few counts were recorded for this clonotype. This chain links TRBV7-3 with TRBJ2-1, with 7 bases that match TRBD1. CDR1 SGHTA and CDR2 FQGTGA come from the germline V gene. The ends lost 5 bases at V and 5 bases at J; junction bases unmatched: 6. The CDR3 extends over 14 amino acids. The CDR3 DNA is TGTGCCAGCAGCCCGTACGGGACAGACAATGAGCAGTTCTTC. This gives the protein CASSPYGTDNEQFF. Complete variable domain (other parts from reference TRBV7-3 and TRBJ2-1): GAGVSQTPSNKVTEKGKYVELRCDPISGHTALYWYRQSLGQGPEFLIYFQGTGAADDSGLPNDRFFAVRPEGSVSTLKIQRTERGDSAVYLCASSPYGTDNEQFFGPGTRLTVL.

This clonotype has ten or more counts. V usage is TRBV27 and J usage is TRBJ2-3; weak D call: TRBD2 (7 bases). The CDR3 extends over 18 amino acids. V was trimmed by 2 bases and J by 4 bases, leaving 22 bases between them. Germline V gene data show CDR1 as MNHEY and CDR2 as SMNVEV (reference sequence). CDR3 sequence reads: CASSLRGGGLLRADTQYF. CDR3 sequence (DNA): TGTGCCAGCAGTTTAAGGGGCGGGGGCCTCCTTAGGGCAGATACGCAGTATTTT.

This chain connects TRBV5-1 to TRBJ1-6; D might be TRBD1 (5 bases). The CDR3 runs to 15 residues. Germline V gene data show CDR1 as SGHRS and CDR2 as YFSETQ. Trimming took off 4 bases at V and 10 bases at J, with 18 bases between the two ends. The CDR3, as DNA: TGCGCCAGCAGCCCTACCCAGGGTACCGGATCACCCCTCCACTTT. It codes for CASSPTQGTGSPLHF. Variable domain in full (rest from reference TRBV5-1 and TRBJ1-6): KAGVTQTPRYLIKTRGQQVTLSCSPISGHRSVSWYQQTPGQGLQFLFEYFSETQRNKGNFPGRFSGRQFSNSRSEMNVSTLELGDSALYLCASSPTQGTGSPLHFGNGTRLTVT.

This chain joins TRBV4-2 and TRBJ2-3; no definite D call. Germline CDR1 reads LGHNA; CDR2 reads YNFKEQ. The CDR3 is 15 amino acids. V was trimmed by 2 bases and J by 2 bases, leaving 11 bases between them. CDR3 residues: CASSQSQRDTDTQYF. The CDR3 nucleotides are TGTGCCAGCAGCCAATCTCAGCGTGACACAGATACGCAGTATTTT.

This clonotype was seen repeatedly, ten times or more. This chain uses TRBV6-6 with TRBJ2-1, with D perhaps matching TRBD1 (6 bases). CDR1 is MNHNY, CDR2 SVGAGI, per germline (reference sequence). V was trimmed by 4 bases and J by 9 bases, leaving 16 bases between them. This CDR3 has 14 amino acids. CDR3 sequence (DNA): TGTGCCAGCAGTTCCCCCGACAGGAGCACTGAGCAGTTCTTC. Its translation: CASSSPDRSTEQFF.

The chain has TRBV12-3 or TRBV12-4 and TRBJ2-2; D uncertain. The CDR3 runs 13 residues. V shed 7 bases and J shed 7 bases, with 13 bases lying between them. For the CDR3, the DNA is TGTGCCAGCACTGCAGGTCGCGGCGGGGAGCTGTTTTTT. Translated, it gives CASTAGRGGELFF.

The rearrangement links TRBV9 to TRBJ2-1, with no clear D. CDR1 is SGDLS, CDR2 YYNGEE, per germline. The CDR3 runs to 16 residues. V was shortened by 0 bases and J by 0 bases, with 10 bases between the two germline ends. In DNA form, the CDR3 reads TGTGCCAGCAGCGTAGGGGGTACTGGCTCCTACAATGAGCAGTTCTTC. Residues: CASSVGGTGSYNEQFF.

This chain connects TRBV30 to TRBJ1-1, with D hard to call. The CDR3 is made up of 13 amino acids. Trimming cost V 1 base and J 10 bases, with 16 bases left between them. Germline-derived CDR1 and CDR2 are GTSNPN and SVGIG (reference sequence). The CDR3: CAWSADPRRPAFF. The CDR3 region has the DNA TGTGCCTGGAGTGCTGATCCCAGACGGCCAGCTTTCTTT.